This T cell receptor beta chain was identified in a study of T cells in Graves' hyperthyroidism and ophthalmopathy (dated by TCRdb to the late 2010s). For the wider study: Peripheral blood was sampled at the time of initial diagnosis, prior to any treatment. Following sampling, methimazole starting at 30 mg daily was given to hyperthyroidism patients, and high-dose intravenous methylprednisolone was given to ophthalmopathy patients. In about 6 Graves' hyperthyroidism patients, the study also compared T-cell repertoires from thyroid tissue with T-cell repertoires from blood. A discovery cohort of about a hundred patients, roughly 40 with Graves' ophthalmopathy and 57 with stable Graves' hyperthyroidism, was used to find distinguishing TCR V-J signatures. The 85 to 100 discovery patients were divided at random into training and test sets in a 7:3 ratio. The paper reports TCR Vbeta CDR3 sequencing of approximately 140 peripheral blood samples: around 41 ophthalmopathy, fewer than 85 hyperthyroidism and 17 progressor patients. Prospective prediction of ophthalmopathy was tested in an independent validation cohort consisting of fewer than 20 hyperthyroidism patients and around 17 patients who later progressed to ophthalmopathy.

Cut back by 10 bases and 6 bases, the V and J ends lie 21 bases apart. CDR3 length: 15 amino acids, cysteine to phenylalanine. Only the CDR3 portion is preserved as DNA: 45 bases, with reading frame beginning at the first base. Taken from the germline V gene, the CDR1 and CDR2 loops are ENHRY and SYGVKD. The full study reports these points: Sample size was not statistically predetermined, and blinding of investigators to group allocation was not performed. A 13 V-J signature model separated ophthalmopathy from stable hyperthyroidism, with around 90% sensitivity and just under 84% specificity in cross-validation and 80%/75% in testing. Most expanded thyroid clonotypes (frequency above 0.001) were also found in blood, which suggests that blood repertoires may mirror thyroid immune responses. In validation, the model predicted progression to ophthalmopathy a median of roughly 6.2 months before onset, with about 71% sensitivity and about 72% specificity.

As to this clonotype: Its antigen has not been determined. The input lacks base qualities; no much larger clone sits a single base away.

The TCR beta CDR3 regions were amplified from the RNA transcripts. The first round of RT-PCR for the TCR CDR3 was performed with the HTBI primer set and the Qiagen OneStep RT-PCR kit. A second multiplex PCR round built the libraries, followed by size selection and purification. Paired-end sequencing of the libraries was performed with 100 bp reads on an Illumina HiSeq2000. As for the original processing: SOAPnuke was used to process the raw data, with reads discarded if the reads contained adapters or uncalled bases, had a mean Phred below 15, or lacked an exact constant-primer or identifier match. High-quality paired reads were merged with COPE v1.2.5, and unique nucleotide sequences were defined as clonotypes. MiTCR v1.1 was used to align the clonotypes against IMGT TRBV, TRBD and TRBJ reference segments. Only V-J combinations with frequency above 0.0001, covering approximately 99% of repertoires, were analysed. A TCS score was defined as the ratio between F50 (clonal expansion) and ExV (chaos), using BLOSUM62-based TCRdist between CDR3 peptides within each V-J. Welch's t-statistics and random forest reduced roughly 540 V-J features to 13, which were used in a naive Bayes classifier (R e1071). The similarity between thyroid and blood repertoires was quantified using the Morisita-Horn index. TCRdb reanalyzed the raw reads on its own, using fastp at Q25 for trimming and MiXCR for clone calling, and kept in-frame beta chains. Every CDR3 protein is listed once, alongside the most common genes and DNA of its rows. TCRdb assigned the V and J calls; the authors' analysis was not used. This sample lists hundreds of thousands of distinct CDR3 sequences; 30% to 40% were detected once. The ten largest clones represent around 30% of the sample.

A patient counted as having stable Graves' hyperthyroidism if no progression to ophthalmopathy occurred over 18 months of follow-up. Hyperthyroidism patients were aged 18 to 65 years and newly diagnosed, with disease duration of less than 2 months. Patients with uncontrolled infections, other autoimmune diseases, pregnancy or lactation were excluded. Clinical symptoms, serum thyroxine and TRAb, thyroid ultrasound, and orbital computed tomography formed the basis for the diagnoses. PBMCs were isolated from 10 ml of fresh peripheral blood by Ficoll-Paque density gradient centrifugation. Trizol reagent was used to extract total RNA, and RNA quality was then checked on an Agilent 2100 Bioanalyzer.

The clonotype originates from a woman aged 40 to 55 with Graves' hyperthyroidism. Sample: blood. This chain is built from TRBV10-3 and TRBJ2-2; possibly the D gene is TRBD1, per 6 matching bases. The bases read TGTGCCAGCAATCCGAGACAGGAGGCGGCCGGGGAGCTGTTTTTT. Translated, this is CASNPRQEAAGELFF.